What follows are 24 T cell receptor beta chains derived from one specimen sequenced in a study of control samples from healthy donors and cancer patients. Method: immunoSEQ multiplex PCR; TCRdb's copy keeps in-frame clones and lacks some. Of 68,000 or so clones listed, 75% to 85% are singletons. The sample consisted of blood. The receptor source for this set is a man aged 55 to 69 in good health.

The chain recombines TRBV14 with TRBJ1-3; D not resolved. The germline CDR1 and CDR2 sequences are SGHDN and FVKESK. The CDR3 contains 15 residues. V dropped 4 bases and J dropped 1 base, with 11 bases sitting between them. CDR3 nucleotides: TGTGCCAGCAGCCCGAGGTGGAGTTCTGGAAACACCATATATTTT. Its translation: CASSPRWSSGNTIYF.

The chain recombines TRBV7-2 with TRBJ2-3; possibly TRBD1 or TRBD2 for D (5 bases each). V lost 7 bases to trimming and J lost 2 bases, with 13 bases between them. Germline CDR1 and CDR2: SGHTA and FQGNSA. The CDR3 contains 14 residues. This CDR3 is CASISGPHTDTQYF. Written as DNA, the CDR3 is TGTGCCAGCATCTCGGGACCTCACACAGATACGCAGTATTTT.

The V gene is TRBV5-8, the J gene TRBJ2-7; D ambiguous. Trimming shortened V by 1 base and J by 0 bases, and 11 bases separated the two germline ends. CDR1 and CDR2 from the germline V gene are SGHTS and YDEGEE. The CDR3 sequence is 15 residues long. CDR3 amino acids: CASSLYSTSSYEQYF. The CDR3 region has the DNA TGTGCCAGCAGCTTGTATTCAACTTCCTCCTACGAGCAGTACTTC. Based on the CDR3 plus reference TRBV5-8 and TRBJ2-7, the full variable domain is EAGVTQSPTHLIKTRGQQATLRCSPISGHTSVYWYQQALGLGLQFLLWYDEGEERNRGNFPPRFSGRQFPNYSSELNVNALELEDSALYLCASSLYSTSSYEQYFGPGTRLTVT.

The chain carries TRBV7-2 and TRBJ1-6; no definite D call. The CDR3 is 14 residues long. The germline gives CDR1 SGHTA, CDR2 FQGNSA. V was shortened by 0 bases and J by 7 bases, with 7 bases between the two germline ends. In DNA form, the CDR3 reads TGTGCCAGCAGCTTAGCGTTAGCCAATTCACCCCTCCACTTT. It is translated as CASSLALANSPLHF.

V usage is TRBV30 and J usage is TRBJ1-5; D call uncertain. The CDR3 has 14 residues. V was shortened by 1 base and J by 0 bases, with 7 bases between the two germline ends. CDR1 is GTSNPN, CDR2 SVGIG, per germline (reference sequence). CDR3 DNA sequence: TGTGCCTGGAGTGCATCAATTAGCAATCAGCCCCAGCATTTT. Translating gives CAWSASISNQPQHF.

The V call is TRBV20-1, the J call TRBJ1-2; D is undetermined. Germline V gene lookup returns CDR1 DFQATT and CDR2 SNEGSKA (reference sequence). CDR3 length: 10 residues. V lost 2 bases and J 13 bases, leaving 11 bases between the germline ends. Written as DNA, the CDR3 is TGCAGTGCTAGATTGGTGCGGGCCACCTTC. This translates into CSARLVRATF.

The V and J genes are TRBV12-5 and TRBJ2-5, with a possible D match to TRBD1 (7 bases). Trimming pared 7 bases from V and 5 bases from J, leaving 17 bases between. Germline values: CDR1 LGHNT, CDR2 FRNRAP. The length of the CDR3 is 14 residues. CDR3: CASARLGGVETQYF. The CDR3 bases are TGTGCTAGTGCCCGACTAGGGGGCGTGGAGACCCAGTACTTC.

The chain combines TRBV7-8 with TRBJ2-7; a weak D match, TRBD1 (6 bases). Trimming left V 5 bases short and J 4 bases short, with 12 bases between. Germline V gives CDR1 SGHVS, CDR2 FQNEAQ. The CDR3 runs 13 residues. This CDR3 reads CASSPGRGYEQYF. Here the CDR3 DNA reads TGTGCCAGCAGCCCAGGAAGGGGGTACGAGCAGTACTTC.

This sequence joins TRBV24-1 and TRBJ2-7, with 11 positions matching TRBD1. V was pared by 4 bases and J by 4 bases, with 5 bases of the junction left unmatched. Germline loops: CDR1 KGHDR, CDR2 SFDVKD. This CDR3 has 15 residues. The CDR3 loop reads CATSDFGTGGYEQYF. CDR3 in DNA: TGTGCCACCAGTGACTTTGGGACAGGGGGTTACGAGCAGTACTTC.

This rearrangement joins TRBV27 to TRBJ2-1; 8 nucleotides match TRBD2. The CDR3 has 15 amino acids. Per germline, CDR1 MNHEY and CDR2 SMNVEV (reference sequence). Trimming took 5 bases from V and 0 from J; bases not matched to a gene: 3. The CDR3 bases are TGTGCCAGCAGTCAGAGCGGGAGCTCCTACAATGAGCAGTTCTTC. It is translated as CASSQSGSSYNEQFF.

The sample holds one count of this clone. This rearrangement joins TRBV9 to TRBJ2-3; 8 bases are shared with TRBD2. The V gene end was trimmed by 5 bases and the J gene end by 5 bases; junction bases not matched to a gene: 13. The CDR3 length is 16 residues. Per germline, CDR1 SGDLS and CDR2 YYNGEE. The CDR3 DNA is TGTGCCAGCAGTAAACCGGGACTAGAAGGTGTAGATACGCAGTATTTT. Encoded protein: CASSKPGLEGVDTQYF.

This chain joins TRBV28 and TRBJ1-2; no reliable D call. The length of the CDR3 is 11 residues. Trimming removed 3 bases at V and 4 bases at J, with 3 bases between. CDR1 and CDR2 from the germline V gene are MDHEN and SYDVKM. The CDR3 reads CASSLAYGYTF. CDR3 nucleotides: TGTGCCAGCAGTTTGGCCTATGGCTACACCTTC.

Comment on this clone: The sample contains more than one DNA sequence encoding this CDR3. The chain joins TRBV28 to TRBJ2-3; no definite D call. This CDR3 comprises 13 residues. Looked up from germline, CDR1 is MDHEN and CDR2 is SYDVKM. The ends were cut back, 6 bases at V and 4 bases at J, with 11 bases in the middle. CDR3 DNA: TGTGCCAGCAGCCCGACTGGCGCAGATACGCAGTATTTT. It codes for CASSPTGADTQYF.

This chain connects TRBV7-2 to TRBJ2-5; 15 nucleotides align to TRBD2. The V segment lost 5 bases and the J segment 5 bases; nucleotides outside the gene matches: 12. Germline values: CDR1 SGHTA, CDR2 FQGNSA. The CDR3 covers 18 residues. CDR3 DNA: TGTGCCAGCAGCCCGCCTGGACTAGCGGGAGGGCTGGGGGAGACCCAGTACTTC. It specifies CASSPPGLAGGLGETQYF.

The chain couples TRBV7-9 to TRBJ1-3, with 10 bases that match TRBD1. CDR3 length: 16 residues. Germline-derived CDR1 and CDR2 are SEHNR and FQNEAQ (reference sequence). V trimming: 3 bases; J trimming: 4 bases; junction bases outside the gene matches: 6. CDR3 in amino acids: CASSFDRGQRGNTIYF. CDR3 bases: TGTGCCAGCAGCTTTGACAGGGGGCAGAGAGGAAACACCATATATTTT.

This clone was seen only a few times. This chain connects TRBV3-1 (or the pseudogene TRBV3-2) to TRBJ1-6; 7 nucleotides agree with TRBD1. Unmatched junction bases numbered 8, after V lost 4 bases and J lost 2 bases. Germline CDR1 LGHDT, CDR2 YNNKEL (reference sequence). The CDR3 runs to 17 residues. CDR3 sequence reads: CASSPRQGSTYNSPLHF. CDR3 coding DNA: TGTGCCAGCAGCCCCCGACAGGGAAGCACCTATAATTCACCCCTCCACTTT.

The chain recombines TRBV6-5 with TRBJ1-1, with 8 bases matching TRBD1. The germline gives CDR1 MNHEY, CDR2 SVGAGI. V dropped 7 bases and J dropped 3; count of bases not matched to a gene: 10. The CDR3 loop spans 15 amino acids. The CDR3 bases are TGTGCCAGCATTGCAGGGGGCGTTGAGTACACTGAAGCTTTCTTT. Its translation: CASIAGGVEYTEAFF.

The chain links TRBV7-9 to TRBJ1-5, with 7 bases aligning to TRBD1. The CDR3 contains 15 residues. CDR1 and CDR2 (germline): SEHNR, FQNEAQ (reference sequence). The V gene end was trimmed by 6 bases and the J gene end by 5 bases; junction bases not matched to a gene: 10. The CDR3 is CASRQRDREYQPQHF. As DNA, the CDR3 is TGTGCCAGCAGACAAAGGGACAGAGAATATCAGCCCCAGCATTTT.

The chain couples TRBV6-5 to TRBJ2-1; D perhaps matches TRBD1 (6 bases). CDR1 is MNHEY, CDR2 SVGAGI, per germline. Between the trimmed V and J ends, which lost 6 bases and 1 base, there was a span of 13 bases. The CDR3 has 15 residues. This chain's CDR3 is CASSLQGRSYNEQFF. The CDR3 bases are TGTGCCAGCAGCCTACAGGGACGATCCTACAATGAGCAGTTCTTC.

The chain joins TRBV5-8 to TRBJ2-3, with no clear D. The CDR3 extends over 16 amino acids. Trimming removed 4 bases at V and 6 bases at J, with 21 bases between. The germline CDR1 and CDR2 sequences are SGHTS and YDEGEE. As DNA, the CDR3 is TGTGCCAGCAGCCCAGGCCAGAATCTCCCCTCGGATACGCAGTATTTT. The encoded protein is CASSPGQNLPSDTQYF. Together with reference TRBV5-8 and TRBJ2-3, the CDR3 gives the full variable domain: EAGVTQSPTHLIKTRGQQATLRCSPISGHTSVYWYQQALGLGLQFLLWYDEGEERNRGNFPPRFSGRQFPNYSSELNVNALELEDSALYLCASSPGQNLPSDTQYFGPGTRLTVL.

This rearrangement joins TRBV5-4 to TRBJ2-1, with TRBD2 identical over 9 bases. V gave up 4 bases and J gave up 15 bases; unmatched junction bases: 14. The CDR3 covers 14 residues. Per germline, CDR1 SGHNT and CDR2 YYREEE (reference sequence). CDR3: CASSDGAGGRPGFF. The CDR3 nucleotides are TGTGCCAGCAGCGATGGGGCGGGAGGGCGACCGGGGTTCTTC.

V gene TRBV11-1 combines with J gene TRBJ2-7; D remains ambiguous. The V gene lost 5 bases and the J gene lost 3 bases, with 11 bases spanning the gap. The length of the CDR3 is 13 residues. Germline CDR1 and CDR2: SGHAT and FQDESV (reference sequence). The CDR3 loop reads CASSEGRSYEQYF. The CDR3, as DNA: TGTGCCAGCAGCGAAGGACGTAGCTACGAGCAGTACTTC.

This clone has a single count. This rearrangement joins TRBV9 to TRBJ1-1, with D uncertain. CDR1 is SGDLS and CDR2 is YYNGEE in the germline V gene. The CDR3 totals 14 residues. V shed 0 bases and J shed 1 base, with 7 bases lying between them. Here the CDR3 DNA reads TGTGCCAGCAGCGTAGAAGCAGGGAACACTGAAGCTTTCTTT. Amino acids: CASSVEAGNTEAFF.

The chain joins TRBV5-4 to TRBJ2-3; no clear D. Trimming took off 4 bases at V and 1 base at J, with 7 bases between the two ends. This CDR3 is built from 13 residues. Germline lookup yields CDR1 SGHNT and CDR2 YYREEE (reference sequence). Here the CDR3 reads CASSPPGTDTQYF. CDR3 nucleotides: TGTGCCAGCAGCCCCCCGGGCACAGATACGCAGTATTTT.